These T cell receptor beta chains were read from a single sample in a study of T cell clones after liver transplantation. The method was immunoSEQ multiplex PCR; TCRdb's version includes in-frame clones alone and lacks a portion of them. This sample carries about 120,000 clones, 75% to 95% of them seen once, and the ten largest clones take 0.65% to 0.95%. Sequenced material: CD4+ T cells from blood, taken 12 months after liver transplant. All receptors come from a human patient who received a liver transplant. Among the T cells, some may be from the graft donor. Each CDR3 is given with its conserved first and last residue. A D gene is named only where the DNA matches it firmly. Size is omitted from some rows. Given values are once, few, many or a class for expanded clones.

clone size,V gene,D gene,J gene,CDR3 DNA,CDR3 protein
NA,TRBV7-2,TRBD2,TRBJ2-7,TGTGCCAGCAGCCCGCGGGGGACCTCACGGGAGCAGTACTTC,CASSPRGTSREQYF
once,TRBV30,TRBD1,TRBJ2-5,TGTGCCTGGAGTTCAGGGGGCGAGACCCAGTACTTC,CAWSSGGETQYF
NA,TRBV11-3,NA,TRBJ2-7,TGTGCCAGCAGATTCGACCGGGACTCCTACGAGCAGTACTTC,CASRFDRDSYEQYF
NA,TRBV11-2,NA,TRBJ2-2,TGTGCCAGCAGTTCCCGTGGGGTCGGGGAGCTGTTTTTT,CASSSRGVGELFF
NA,TRBV13,NA,TRBJ2-2,TGTGCCAGCAGCCGATTAACCGAGAGAGCGGCGAACACCGGGGAGCTGTTTTTT,CASSRLTERAANTGELFF
NA,TRBV18,NA,TRBJ2-5,TGTGCCAGCTCACCGACAGTCCCCGGGACCCAGTACTTC,CASSPTVPGTQYF
NA,TRBV7-9,NA,TRBJ2-1,TGTGCCAGCAGCTTACAGGTAACGGGGTCCTACAATGAGCAGTTCTTC,CASSLQVTGSYNEQFF
NA,TRBV5-6,NA,TRBJ2-1,TGTGCCAGCAGCTTGCGGGACAATGAGCAGTTCTTC,CASSLRDNEQFF
NA,TRBV5-1,NA,TRBJ2-6,TGCGCCAGCAGCAAGATGGTCTCTGGGGCCAACGTCCTGACTTTC,CASSKMVSGANVLTF
NA,TRBV6-1,TRBD2,TRBJ2-1,TGTGCCAGCCCCAGTAGCGGGAGGGCCTATGAGCAGTTCTTC,CASPSSGRAYEQFF